One TCR beta chain is described in this entry. What it recognizes is unknown. Method: immunoSEQ multiplex PCR; TCRdb's copy keeps in-frame clones and lacks some. The sample shows approximately 54,000 clones, around 86% of them seen only once. Expansion of antigen-specific CD4+ T cells with viral peptide pools was carried out by the ViraFEST assay before sequencing. Having been cultured for less than 12 days, the cells underwent CD4+ T cell isolation. This entry is derived from a study of vaccination effects on CD4 cells after COVID-19. Trimming at V came to 5 bases and at J to 6 bases, leaving 6 bases not matched to a gene. This CDR3 has 15 residues. Germline CDR1 reads SGHTA; CDR2 reads FQGTGA.

The sample consisted of CD4+ T cells from PBMCs cultured with HCoV-229E spike peptides, taken before COVID-19 vaccination. V usage is TRBV7-3 and J usage is TRBJ2-3; 12 nucleotides match TRBD2. The receptor was derived from a human donor who received a COVID-19 vaccine. The chain's CDR3 is CASSQLAGGGDTQYF. Written as DNA, the CDR3 is TGTGCCAGCAGCCAACTAGCGGGGGGCGGGGATACGCAGTATTTT.